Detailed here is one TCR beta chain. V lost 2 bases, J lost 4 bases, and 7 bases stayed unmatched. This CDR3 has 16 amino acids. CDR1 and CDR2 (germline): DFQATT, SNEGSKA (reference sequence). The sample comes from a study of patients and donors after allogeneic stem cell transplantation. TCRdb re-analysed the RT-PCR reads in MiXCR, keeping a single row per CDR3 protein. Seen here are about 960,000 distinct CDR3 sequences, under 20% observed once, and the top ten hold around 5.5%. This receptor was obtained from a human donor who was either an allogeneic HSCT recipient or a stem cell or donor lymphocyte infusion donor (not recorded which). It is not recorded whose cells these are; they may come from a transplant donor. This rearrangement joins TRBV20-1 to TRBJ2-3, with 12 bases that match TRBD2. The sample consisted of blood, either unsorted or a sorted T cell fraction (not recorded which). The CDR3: CSARPSSGGAPDTQYF. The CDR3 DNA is TGCAGTGCTAGACCCTCTAGCGGGGGGGCCCCAGATACGCAGTATTTT.